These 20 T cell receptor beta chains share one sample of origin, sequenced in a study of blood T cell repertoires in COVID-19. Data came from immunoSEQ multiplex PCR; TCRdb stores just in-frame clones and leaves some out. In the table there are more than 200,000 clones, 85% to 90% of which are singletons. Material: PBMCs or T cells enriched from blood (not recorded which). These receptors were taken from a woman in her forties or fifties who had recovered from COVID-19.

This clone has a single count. In DNA form, the CDR3 reads TGTGCCAGCAGCTTGGACGGGACAGGCAATCAAGAGACCCAGTACTTC. Its protein product is CASSLDGTGNQETQYF. V is TRBV5-8 and J is TRBJ2-5, with 8 bases identical to TRBD1. Germline V gene lookup returns CDR1 SGHTS and CDR2 YDEGEE. The length of the CDR3 is 16 residues. J lost 2 bases, V lost 0 bases, and 6 bases had no gene match.

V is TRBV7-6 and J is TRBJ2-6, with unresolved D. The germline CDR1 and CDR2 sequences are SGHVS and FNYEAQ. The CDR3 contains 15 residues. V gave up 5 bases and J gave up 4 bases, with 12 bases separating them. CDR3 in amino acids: CASSPPSRGANVLTF. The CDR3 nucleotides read TGTGCCAGCAGCCCACCTAGTAGGGGGGCCAACGTCCTGACTTTC.

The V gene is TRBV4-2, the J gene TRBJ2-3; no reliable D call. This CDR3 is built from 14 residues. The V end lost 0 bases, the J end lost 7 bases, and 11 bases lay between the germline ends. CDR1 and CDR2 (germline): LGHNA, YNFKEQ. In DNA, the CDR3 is TGTGCCAGCAGCCAAGAGTTAGAGGAGTATACGCAGTATTTT. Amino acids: CASSQELEEYTQYF.

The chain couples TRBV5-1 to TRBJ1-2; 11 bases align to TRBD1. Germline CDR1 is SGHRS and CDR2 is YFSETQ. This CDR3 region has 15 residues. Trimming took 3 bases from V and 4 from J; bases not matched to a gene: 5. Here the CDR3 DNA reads TGCGCCAGCAGCTCAGGACAGGGGGCGGTCTATGGCTACACCTTC. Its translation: CASSSGQGAVYGYTF.

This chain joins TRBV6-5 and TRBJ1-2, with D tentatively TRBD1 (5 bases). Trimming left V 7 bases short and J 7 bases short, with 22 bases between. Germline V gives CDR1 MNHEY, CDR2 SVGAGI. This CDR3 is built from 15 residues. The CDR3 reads CASTDGGAGFGGYTF. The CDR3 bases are TGTGCCAGCACCGACGGTGGGGCAGGGTTTGGTGGCTACACCTTC.

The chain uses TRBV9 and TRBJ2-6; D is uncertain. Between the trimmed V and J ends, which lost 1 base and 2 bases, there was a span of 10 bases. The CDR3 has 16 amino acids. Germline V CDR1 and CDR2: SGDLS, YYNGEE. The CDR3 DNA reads TGTGCCAGCAGCGTATCTCTAGTCCCTGGGGCCAACGTCCTGACTTTC. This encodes CASSVSLVPGANVLTF. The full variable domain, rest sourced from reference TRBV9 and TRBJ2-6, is DSGVTQTPKHLITATGQRVTLRCSPRSGDLSVYWYQQSLDQGLQFLIQYYNGEERAKGNILERFSAQQFPDLHSELNLSSLELGDSALYFCASSVSLVPGANVLTFGAGSRLTVL.

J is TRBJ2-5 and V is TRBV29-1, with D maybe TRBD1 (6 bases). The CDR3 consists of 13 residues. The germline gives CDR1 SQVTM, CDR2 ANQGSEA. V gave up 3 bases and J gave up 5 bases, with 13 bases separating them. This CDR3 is CSVDSGTRETQYF. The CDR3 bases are TGCAGCGTTGATTCGGGGACACGGGAGACCCAGTACTTC.

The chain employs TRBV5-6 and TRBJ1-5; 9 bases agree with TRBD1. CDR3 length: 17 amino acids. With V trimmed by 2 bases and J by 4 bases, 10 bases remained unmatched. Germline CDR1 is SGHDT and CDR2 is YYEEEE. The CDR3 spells CASSLSFGTGWNQPQHF. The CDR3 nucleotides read TGTGCCAGCAGCTTATCCTTTGGGACAGGGTGGAATCAGCCCCAGCATTTT.

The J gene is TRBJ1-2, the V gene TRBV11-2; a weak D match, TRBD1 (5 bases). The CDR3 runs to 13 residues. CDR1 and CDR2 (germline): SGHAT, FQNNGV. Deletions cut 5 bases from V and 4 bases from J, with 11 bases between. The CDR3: CASSSQGAYGYTF. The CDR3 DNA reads TGTGCCAGCAGCAGCCAGGGTGCCTATGGCTACACCTTC. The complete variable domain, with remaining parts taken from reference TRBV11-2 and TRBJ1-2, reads EAGVAQSPRYKIIEKRQSVAFWCNPISGHATLYWYQQILGQGPKLLIQFQNNGVVDDSQLPKDRFSAERLKGVDSTLKIQPAKLEDSAVYLCASSSQGAYGYTFGSGTRLTVV.

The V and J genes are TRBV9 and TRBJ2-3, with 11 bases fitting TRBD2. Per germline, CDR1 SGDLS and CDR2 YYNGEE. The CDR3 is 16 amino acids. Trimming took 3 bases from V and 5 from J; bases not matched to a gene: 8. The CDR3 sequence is CASSAALAGVLDTQYF. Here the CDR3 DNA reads TGTGCCAGCAGCGCCGCACTAGCGGGAGTTCTAGATACGCAGTATTTT. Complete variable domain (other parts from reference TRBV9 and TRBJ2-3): DSGVTQTPKHLITATGQRVTLRCSPRSGDLSVYWYQQSLDQGLQFLIQYYNGEERAKGNILERFSAQQFPDLHSELNLSSLELGDSALYFCASSAALAGVLDTQYFGPGTRLTVL.

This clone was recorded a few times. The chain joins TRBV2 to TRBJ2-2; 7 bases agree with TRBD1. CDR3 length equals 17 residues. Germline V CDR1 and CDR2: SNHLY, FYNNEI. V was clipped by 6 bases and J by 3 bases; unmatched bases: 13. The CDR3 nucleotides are TGTGCCAGCAGCTCTACGCCGGGACAGCCTCACACCGGGGAGCTGTTTTTT. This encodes CASSSTPGQPHTGELFF. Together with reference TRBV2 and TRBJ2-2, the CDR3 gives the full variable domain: EPEVTQTPSHQVTQMGQEVILRCVPISNHLYFYWYRQILGQKVEFLVSFYNNEISEKSEIFDDQFSVERPDGSNFTLKIRSTKLEDSAMYFCASSSTPGQPHTGELFFGEGSRLTVL.

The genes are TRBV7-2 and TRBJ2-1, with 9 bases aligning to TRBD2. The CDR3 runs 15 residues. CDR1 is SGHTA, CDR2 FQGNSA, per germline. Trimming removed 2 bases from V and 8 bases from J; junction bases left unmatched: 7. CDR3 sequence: CASSLIAGVVDEQFF. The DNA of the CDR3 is TGTGCCAGCAGCTTAATAGCGGGAGTCGTCGATGAGCAGTTCTTC.

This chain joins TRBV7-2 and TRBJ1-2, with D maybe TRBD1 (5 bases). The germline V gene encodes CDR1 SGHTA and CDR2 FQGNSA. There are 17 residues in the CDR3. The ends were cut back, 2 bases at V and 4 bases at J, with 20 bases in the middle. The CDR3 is CASSLSVRDSKGYGYTF. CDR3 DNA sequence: TGTGCCAGCAGCTTATCAGTCAGGGATTCGAAAGGCTATGGCTACACCTTC.

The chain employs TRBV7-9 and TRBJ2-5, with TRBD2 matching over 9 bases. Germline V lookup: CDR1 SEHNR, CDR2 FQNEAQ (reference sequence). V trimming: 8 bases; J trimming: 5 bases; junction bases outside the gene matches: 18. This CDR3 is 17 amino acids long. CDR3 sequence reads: CASQASFTLAGRETQYF. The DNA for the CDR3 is TGTGCCAGCCAAGCTTCCTTCACCCTAGCGGGAAGGGAGACCCAGTACTTC.

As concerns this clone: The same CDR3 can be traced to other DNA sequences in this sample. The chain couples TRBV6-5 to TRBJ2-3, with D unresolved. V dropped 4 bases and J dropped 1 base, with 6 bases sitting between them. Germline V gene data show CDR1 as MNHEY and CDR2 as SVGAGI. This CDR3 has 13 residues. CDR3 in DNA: TGTGCCAGCAGTTCCCCGGGCACAGATACGCAGTATTTT. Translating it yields CASSSPGTDTQYF.

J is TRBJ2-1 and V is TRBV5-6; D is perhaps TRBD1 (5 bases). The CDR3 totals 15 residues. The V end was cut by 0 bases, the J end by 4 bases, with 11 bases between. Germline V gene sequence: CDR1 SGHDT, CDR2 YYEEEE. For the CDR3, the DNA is TGTGCCAGCAGCTTGGAAGGGGTGGGGTACAATGAGCAGTTCTTC. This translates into CASSLEGVGYNEQFF. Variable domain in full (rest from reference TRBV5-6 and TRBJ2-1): DAGVTQSPTHLIKTRGQQVTLRCSPKSGHDTVSWYQQALGQGPQFIFQYYEEEERQRGNFPDRFSGHQFPNYSSELNVNALLLGDSALYLCASSLEGVGYNEQFFGPGTRLTVL.

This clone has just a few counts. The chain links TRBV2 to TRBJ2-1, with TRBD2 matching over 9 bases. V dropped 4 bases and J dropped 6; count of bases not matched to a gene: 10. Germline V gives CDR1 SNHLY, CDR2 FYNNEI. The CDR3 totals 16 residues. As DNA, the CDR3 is TGTGCCAGCAGTGTTAGGGTAGCGGGAGCACGCAATGAGCAGTTCTTC. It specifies CASSVRVAGARNEQFF.

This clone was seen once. The CDR3 sequence is CASSFWGVRYGYTF. The CDR3 bases are TGTGCCAGTAGCTTCTGGGGGGTTAGGTATGGCTACACCTTC. The J gene is TRBJ1-2, the V gene TRBV19; D perhaps matches TRBD1 (5 bases). The V gene's germline CDR1 is LNHDA and CDR2 SQIVND (reference sequence). Trimming took 6 bases from V and 5 from J, leaving 16 bases between them. The CDR3 is made up of 14 amino acids.

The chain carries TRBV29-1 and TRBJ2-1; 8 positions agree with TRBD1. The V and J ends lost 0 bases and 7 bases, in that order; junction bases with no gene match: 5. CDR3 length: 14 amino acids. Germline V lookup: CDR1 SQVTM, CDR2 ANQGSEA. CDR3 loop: CSVEEPNRGNEQFF. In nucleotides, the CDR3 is TGCAGCGTTGAAGAACCGAACAGGGGGAATGAGCAGTTCTTC.

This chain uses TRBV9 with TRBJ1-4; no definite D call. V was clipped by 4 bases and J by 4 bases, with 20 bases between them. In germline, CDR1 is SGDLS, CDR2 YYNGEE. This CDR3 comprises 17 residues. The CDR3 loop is CASSPYPTVRLNEKLFF. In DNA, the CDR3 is TGTGCCAGCAGCCCATATCCCACGGTGCGACTTAATGAAAAACTGTTTTTT.